A selection of T cell receptor beta chains follows, all from one sample in a study of breast tumors, draining lymph nodes, adjacent tissues. TCRdb reanalysed the multiplex PCR reads using MiXCR and keeps one entry per CDR3 protein. The sample lists some 150,000 distinct CDR3 sequences; approximately 20% were seen once. The sample taken for sequencing was axillary lymph node tissue. These receptors were taken from a female donor with breast cancer. Some clones in this sample may be carry-over from other donors' samples. The CDR3 runs from the conserved cysteine through the conserved F or W. The order of the fields is D gene, J gene, clone size, V gene, CDR3 protein, CDR3 DNA. A D gene is named only where the DNA matches it firmly. Rows give clone size only sometimes, using once, few, many, or a class for an expanded clone.

TRBD2	TRBJ2-7	many	TRBV20-1	CSARKPASGEKEQYF	TGCAGTGCCAGAAAACCGGCTAGCGGGGAAAAGGAGCAGTACTTC
NA	TRBJ2-5	many	TRBV6-1	CATLLGWGQETQYF	TGTGCCACCCTCCTCGGATGGGGACAAGAGACCCAGTACTTC
NA	TRBJ1-5	NA	TRBV12-3/TRBV12-4	CASSFSGNQPQHF	TGTGCCAGCAGTTTTTCGGGGAATCAGCCCCAGCATTTT
TRBD2	TRBJ2-7	many	TRBV6-1	CASSEGTRLEQYF	TGTGCCAGCAGTGAAGGGACTAGGCTCGAGCAGTACTTC
TRBD2	TRBJ2-3	many	TRBV2	CASSVSLLAGADTQYF	TGTGCCAGCAGTGTTTCGTTGCTAGCGGGAGCAGATACGCAGTATTTT
NA	TRBJ2-1	NA	TRBV27	CASSWSKRNEQFF	TGTGCCAGCAGTTGGAGCAAAAGGAATGAGCAGTTCTTC
NA	TRBJ2-7	many	TRBV20-1	CSARGGASYEQYF	TGCAGTGCTAGAGGTGGGGCAAGTTACGAGCAGTACTTC
TRBD2	TRBJ2-7	many	TRBV29-1	CSVARGRAQNEQYF	TGCAGCGTTGCCCGCGGGAGGGCCCAAAACGAGCAGTACTTC
TRBD1	TRBJ2-3	many	TRBV5-1	CASSTGTGGTDTQYF	TGCGCCAGCAGCACCGGGACAGGGGGCACAGATACGCAGTATTTT
TRBD2	TRBJ2-7	many	TRBV5-1	CASSLEPGTSAYEQYF	TGCGCCAGCAGCTTGGAACCCGGGACTAGCGCCTACGAGCAGTACTTC
NA	TRBJ2-7	many	TRBV5-6	CASSLTTGSHGRGTYEQYF	TGTGCCAGCAGCTTGACGACCGGGTCTCACGGCAGAGGAACCTACGAGCAGTACTTC
NA	TRBJ1-6	many	TRBV10-3	CAISESYSPLHF	TGTGCCATCAGTGAGTCGTATTCACCCCTCCACTTT
TRBD1	TRBJ2-7	many	TRBV6-6	CASSKRPGTGTEQYF	TGTGCCAGCAGTAAAAGGCCCGGGACAGGAACCGAGCAGTACTTC
NA	TRBJ2-1	many	TRBV7-9	CASSGHGSSSYTYNEQFF	TGTGCCAGCAGCGGGCACGGGAGCTCTAGCTATACCTACAATGAGCAGTTCTTC
TRBD1	TRBJ1-3	NA	TRBV18	CASSPRGDSYSGNTIYF	TGTGCCAGCTCACCCCGAGGGGACAGTTACTCTGGAAACACCATATATTTT
NA	TRBJ2-7	NA	TRBV7-8	CASSFYICSARRDPYEQYF	NA
TRBD1	TRBJ2-2	NA	TRBV12-5	CASGQGQGETGELLF	TGTGCTAGTGGTCAGGGACAGGGGGAAACCGGGGAGCTGCTTTTT
TRBD1	TRBJ1-6	many	TRBV11-1	CASSPGQGSNSPLHF	TGTGCCAGCAGCCCCGGACAGGGCAGCAATTCACCCCTCCACTTT
TRBD2	TRBJ2-1	few	TRBV27	CASSSGLAGMVNEQFF	TGTGCCAGCAGTTCGGGACTAGCGGGAATGGTGAATGAGCAGTTCTTC
TRBD2	TRBJ2-7	many	TRBV5-4	CASSPVAGSGNYEQYF	TGTGCCAGCAGCCCCGTAGCGGGATCTGGTAACTACGAGCAGTACTTC
NA	TRBJ1-3	many	TRBV7-2	CASSLGQSSGNTIYF	TGTGCCAGCAGCTTAGGGCAGAGCTCTGGAAACACCATATATTTT
TRBD2	TRBJ2-3	many	TRBV6-1	CASTYRAGLNTDTQYF	TGTGCCAGCACCTATCGAGCGGGATTGAACACAGATACGCAGTATTTT
NA	TRBJ2-7	many	TRBV7-8	CASSLSRRQGGEQYF	TGTGCCAGCAGCTTAAGTCGGAGACAAGGCGGGGAGCAGTACTTC